This entry lists 28 T cell receptor beta chains sequenced from one sample in a study of glioma-infiltrating T cells after dendritic cell vaccination. Sequencing used immunoSEQ multiplex PCR; TCRdb keeps in-frame clones, though not all of them. The table includes roughly 100,000 clones, roughly 79% detected once. This specimen was blood, taken before dendritic cell vaccination. The receptors derive from a human donor with glioblastoma.

This sequence joins TRBV7-2 and TRBJ2-1; 7 bases line up with TRBD2. V gave up 5 bases and J gave up 6 bases; unmatched junction bases: 4. From germline, CDR1 is SGHTA and CDR2 FQGNSA. The CDR3 consists of 13 residues. The CDR3 DNA sequence: TGTGCCAGCAGCCCCGGACTAGTCAATGAGCAGTTCTTC. Translating gives CASSPGLVNEQFF.

This clone was found once. The rearrangement uses TRBV9 and TRBJ2-5; 7 bases fit TRBD1. V shed 4 bases, J shed 1 base, and the junction held 10 bases outside the gene matches. CDR3 length: 16 amino acids. Germline assignment: CDR1 SGDLS and CDR2 YYNGEE. The CDR3 nucleotides read TGTGCCAGCAGCTCCTGGGGTGGACAGGCCCAAGAGACCCAGTACTTC. Residues: CASSSWGGQAQETQYF. The whole variable domain, remainder taken from reference TRBV9 and TRBJ2-5, is DSGVTQTPKHLITATGQRVTLRCSPRSGDLSVYWYQQSLDQGLQFLIQYYNGEERAKGNILERFSAQQFPDLHSELNLSSLELGDSALYFCASSSWGGQAQETQYFGPGTRLLVL.

CDR3 loop: CASLGGSGANVLTF. CDR3 DNA sequence: TGTGCCAGTCTCGGCGGGTCTGGGGCCAACGTCCTGACTTTC. This rearrangement joins TRBV19 to TRBJ2-6; D is perhaps TRBD2 (5 bases). The CDR3 length is 14 residues. Germline CDR1 is LNHDA and CDR2 is SQIVND (reference sequence). V gave up 8 bases and J gave up 1 base, with 9 bases separating them.

This chain connects TRBV2 to TRBJ2-7, with a tentative D call TRBD2 (5 bases). This CDR3 is built from 14 residues. The V end lost 1 base, the J end lost 0 bases, and 7 bases lay between the germline ends. Germline lookup yields CDR1 SNHLY and CDR2 FYNNEI. CDR3 DNA: TGTGCCAGCAGTGAAGAGAGGGACTCCTACGAGCAGTACTTC. Its translation: CASSEERDSYEQYF.

The chain uses TRBV5-1 and TRBJ2-1; D perhaps matches TRBD2 (5 bases). Per the germline V gene, CDR1 is SGHRS and CDR2 is YFSETQ. The CDR3 consists of 14 residues. V lost 2 bases and J 5 bases, leaving 11 bases between the germline ends. This chain's CDR3 is CASSFLATNNEQFF. The CDR3 DNA sequence: TGCGCCAGCAGCTTCCTAGCCACTAACAATGAGCAGTTCTTC.

Written as DNA, the CDR3 is TGTGCCAGCAGCGACCCCAGGGGCGTGAACACCGGGGAGCTGTTTTTT. Translation: CASSDPRGVNTGELFF. The V and J genes are TRBV9 and TRBJ2-2, with D possibly being TRBD1 (6 bases). There are 16 residues in the CDR3. Trimming removed 3 bases from V and 1 base from J, with 13 bases in between. Germline V gene data show CDR1 as SGDLS and CDR2 as YYNGEE. Supplemented by reference TRBV9 and TRBJ2-2, the full variable domain reads DSGVTQTPKHLITATGQRVTLRCSPRSGDLSVYWYQQSLDQGLQFLIQYYNGEERAKGNILERFSAQQFPDLHSELNLSSLELGDSALYFCASSDPRGVNTGELFFGEGSRLTVL.

This clone was seen once. This chain links TRBV30 with TRBJ1-1; D is ambiguous. The CDR3 totals 12 residues. The germline V gene encodes CDR1 GTSNPN and CDR2 SVGIG (reference sequence). The V end was cut by 5 bases, the J end by 2 bases, with 9 bases between. The CDR3 sequence is CAWADSNTEAFF. The CDR3 DNA sequence: TGTGCCTGGGCCGATAGTAACACTGAAGCTTTCTTT.

This clone was seen a single time. The rearrangement uses TRBV10-3 and TRBJ2-1; 10 bases fit TRBD1. The CDR3 loop spans 14 amino acids. Trimming took 10 bases from V and 7 from J; bases not matched to a gene: 10. Looked up from germline, CDR1 is ENHRY and CDR2 is SYGVKD. The CDR3 protein is CATTAGTGENEQFF. The CDR3 nucleotides read TGTGCCACCACTGCGGGGACAGGGGAGAATGAGCAGTTCTTC.

The rearrangement links TRBV5-4 to TRBJ2-1; no definite D call. Germline V lookup: CDR1 SGHNT, CDR2 YYREEE (reference sequence). The V end lost 4 bases, the J end lost 5 bases, and 4 bases lay between the germline ends. The CDR3 covers 11 residues. CDR3 DNA: TGTGCCAGCAGCACTAACAATGAGCAGTTCTTC. Protein sequence: CASSTNNEQFF.

J is TRBJ2-3 and V is TRBV7-2, with 8 bases identical to TRBD2. Germline V gene sequence: CDR1 SGHTA, CDR2 FQGNSA. This CDR3 spans 14 amino acids. V was pared by 2 bases and J by 6 bases, with 4 bases of the junction left unmatched. The CDR3 nucleotides are TGTGCCAGCAGCTTAAGCGGGGGACCGGATACGCAGTATTTT. This sequence encodes CASSLSGGPDTQYF.

The chain links TRBV6-5 to TRBJ2-7, with TRBD2 as a possible D gene (6 bases). The CDR3 has 12 amino acids. Trimming removed 2 bases from V and 5 bases from J, with 7 bases in between. Germline loops: CDR1 MNHEY, CDR2 SVGAGI. The CDR3, as DNA: TGTGCCAGCAGTTACGGGGGGAACGAGCAGTACTTC. Protein product: CASSYGGNEQYF.

The table lists this clone with a count of one. The chain recombines TRBV30 with TRBJ1-1; 8 bases fit TRBD1. This CDR3 comprises 15 residues. J was trimmed by 5 bases and V by 2 bases; bases with no gene match: 10. Germline values: CDR1 GTSNPN, CDR2 SVGIG (reference sequence). The CDR3 sequence is CAWSPGQVYGTEAFF. The DNA of the CDR3 is TGTGCCTGGAGTCCGGGACAGGTTTATGGAACTGAAGCTTTCTTT.

J is TRBJ2-5 and V is TRBV11-2, with D uncertain. V was trimmed by 4 bases and J by 5 bases, leaving 5 bases between them. The CDR3 totals 11 residues. The germline CDR1 and CDR2 sequences are SGHAT and FQNNGV. The CDR3 protein is CASSSLETQYF. In nucleotides, the CDR3 is TGTGCCAGCAGCTCACTCGAGACCCAGTACTTC. The variable domain in full, completed from reference TRBV11-2 and TRBJ2-5, reads EAGVAQSPRYKIIEKRQSVAFWCNPISGHATLYWYQQILGQGPKLLIQFQNNGVVDDSQLPKDRFSAERLKGVDSTLKIQPAKLEDSAVYLCASSSLETQYFGPGTRLLVL.

V and J are TRBV7-6 and TRBJ1-2, with D tentatively TRBD1 (5 bases). Germline CDR1 reads SGHVS; CDR2 reads FNYEAQ. The CDR3 is 12 amino acids. V was trimmed by 5 bases and J by 8 bases, leaving 12 bases between them. The CDR3 here is CASSGGDEGYTF. The CDR3 region has the DNA TGTGCCAGCAGCGGGGGGGACGAAGGCTACACCTTC.

This rearrangement joins TRBV9 to TRBJ2-4; D may be TRBD1 (8 bases). There are 18 residues in the CDR3. Per germline, CDR1 SGDLS and CDR2 YYNGEE. Trimming removed 3 bases from V and 0 bases from J, with 19 bases in between. The CDR3 nucleotides are TGTGCCAGCAGCGCAAGGACAGGGAGGGATTTAGCCAAAAACATTCAGTACTTC. This codes for CASSARTGRDLAKNIQYF.

CDR3 in amino acids: CASTRWQGDIYEQYF. As DNA, the CDR3 is TGTGCCAGCACCAGATGGCAGGGTGATATCTACGAGCAGTACTTC. The chain links TRBV5-7 to TRBJ2-7, with D possibly matching TRBD1 (5 bases). TRBV5-7 counts as an open reading frame of uncertain function. This CDR3 contains 15 residues. V lost 6 bases and J lost 3, with 19 bases in between.

This chain joins TRBV9 and TRBJ1-1, with TRBD1 matching over 9 bases. V dropped 4 bases and J dropped 3; count of bases not matched to a gene: 7. The CDR3 totals 15 residues. Per the germline V gene, CDR1 is SGDLS and CDR2 is YYNGEE. The CDR3 region is CASSSLTGGDTEAFF. The CDR3, as DNA: TGTGCCAGCAGCTCGCTGACAGGGGGAGACACTGAAGCTTTCTTT.

The chain employs TRBV18 and TRBJ2-7; TRBD1 matches 8 bases. Unmatched junction bases numbered 8, after V lost 3 bases and J lost 4 bases. Germline lookup yields CDR1 KGHSH and CDR2 LQKENI. CDR3 length: 15 residues. The CDR3 DNA reads TGTGCCAGCTCACCCAAAACGGACAGGGCATACGAGCAGTACTTC. Encoded protein: CASSPKTDRAYEQYF. Full variable domain (missing parts from reference TRBV18 and TRBJ2-7): NAGVMQNPRHLVRRRGQEARLRCSPMKGHSHVYWYRQLPEEGLKFMVYLQKENIIDESGMPKERFSAEFPKEGPSILRIQQVVRGDSAAYFCASSPKTDRAYEQYFGPGTRLTVT.

The count of this clone is one. The DNA for the CDR3 is TGTGCCAGCAGTTTTGTATACGCGGGGAGCAATCAGCCCCAGCATTTT. It is translated as CASSFVYAGSNQPQHF. The rearrangement uses TRBV27 and TRBJ1-5; no firm D call. CDR1 is MNHEY and CDR2 is SMNVEV in the germline V gene (reference sequence). The CDR3 extends over 16 amino acids. V lost 3 bases and J 1 base, leaving 13 bases between the germline ends.

DNA for the CDR3: TGCGCCAGCAGCCAAGGAGGACTAGCCGGCTATGAGCAGTTCTTC. Residues: CASSQGGLAGYEQFF. The chain joins TRBV4-3 to TRBJ2-1; the match to TRBD2 covers 8 bases. This CDR3 region has 15 residues. The germline V gene has CDR1 LGHNA and CDR2 YSLEER. V gave up 1 base and J gave up 8 bases; unmatched junction bases: 7.

This clone appeared a single time. The chain couples TRBV18 to TRBJ1-1; 7 positions agree with TRBD1. Per the germline V gene, CDR1 is KGHSH and CDR2 is LQKENI. The junction had 4 bases not matched to a gene; V was cut back by 8 bases and J by 1 base. This CDR3 comprises 13 residues. The CDR3 DNA follows: TGTGCCAGCGCTGGGGACAGGAACACTGAAGCTTTCTTT. Its translation is CASAGDRNTEAFF.

V is TRBV9 and J is TRBJ1-5; 7 bases are shared with TRBD1. V gave up 4 bases and J gave up 2 bases; unmatched junction bases: 6. CDR1 SGDLS and CDR2 YYNGEE come from the germline V gene. This CDR3 contains 15 residues. Here the CDR3 reads CASSSEGAGNQPQHF. The CDR3 nucleotides read TGTGCCAGCAGCTCAGAGGGGGCTGGCAATCAGCCCCAGCATTTT.

This clone was seen once. The chain recombines TRBV7-3 with TRBJ1-6, with 9 bases fitting TRBD1. The CDR3 contains 14 residues. CDR1 SGHTA and CDR2 FQGTGA come from the germline V gene. Unmatched junction bases numbered 2, after V lost 2 bases and J lost 9 bases. The CDR3 DNA reads as TGTGCCAGCAGCTTAGGGACAGGGCTTTCACCCCTCCACTTT. Its protein product is CASSLGTGLSPLHF.

The chain combines TRBV6-6 with TRBJ2-7; TRBD1 agrees at 7 bases. J lost 5 bases, V lost 6 bases, and 7 bases had no gene match. Per the germline V gene, CDR1 is MNHNY and CDR2 is SVGAGI (reference sequence). There are 13 residues in the CDR3. As DNA, the CDR3 is TGTGCCAGCAGCTCCCAGACAGGGAACGAGCAGTACTTC. This encodes CASSSQTGNEQYF.

V is TRBV9 and J is TRBJ1-1, with D maybe TRBD1 (6 bases). In germline, CDR1 is SGDLS, CDR2 YYNGEE. Between the trimmed V and J ends, which lost 6 bases and 5 bases, there was a span of 14 bases. The CDR3 is 13 residues long. Written as DNA, the CDR3 is TGTGCCAGCAACCTACAGGGTGGGACTGAAGCTTTCTTT. This codes for CASNLQGGTEAFF.

The chain employs TRBV4-1 and TRBJ2-7; D gene unclear. V was clipped by 4 bases and J by 2 bases, with 9 bases between them. The CDR3 consists of 13 residues. Germline assignment: CDR1 MGHRA and CDR2 YSYEKL. The CDR3 spells CASSLQRAYEQYF. In nucleotides, the CDR3 is TGCGCCAGCAGCCTCCAAAGAGCCTACGAGCAGTACTTC.

The chain employs TRBV4-1 and TRBJ2-3; TRBD2 matches 8 bases. In germline, CDR1 is MGHRA, CDR2 YSYEKL. V shed 0 bases, J shed 6 bases, and the junction held 8 bases outside the gene matches. There are 16 residues in the CDR3. CDR3 region: CASSQEGRGAWDTQYF. The CDR3 bases are TGCGCCAGCAGCCAAGAGGGGCGGGGGGCCTGGGATACGCAGTATTTT.

The chain joins TRBV19 to TRBJ1-1, with D maybe TRBD1 (5 bases). Germline assignment: CDR1 LNHDA and CDR2 SQIVND (reference sequence). The CDR3 extends over 13 amino acids. The V gene lost 7 bases and the J gene lost 3 bases, with 12 bases spanning the gap. The CDR3, as DNA: TGTGCCAGTAAGCTGGGAGGGGACACTGAAGCTTTCTTT. Translating it yields CASKLGGDTEAFF.